This T cell receptor (beta chain) was sequenced during a study of blood T cell repertoires in COVID-19. The wider study: COVID-19 samples from acute and convalescent phases originated in the United States, Italy and Spain.

Cohorts were based on clinical histories the participants reported. A PCR-confirmed or clinician-diagnosed COVID-19 case had contacted exposed participants within 2 weeks of entry. Original methodology: Amplification of reference gene primers provided the estimated nucleated cell counts. TCRdb's table, derived via immunoSEQ multiplex PCR, lists solely in-frame clones and lacks some. Clonal size and the V and J genes are those of that table, whereas D and trimming came from the DNA. The sample gives roughly 240,000 clones, over 80% of which show up once; over 0.85% is in the top ten. The CDR3 runs 16 residues. Per germline, CDR1 MDHEN and CDR2 SYDVKM. The J segment lost 7 bases and the V segment lost 3 bases, leaving 7 bases of the junction unmatched.

The source of this sequence is a man between 45 and 60 years old who had been exposed to COVID-19. Sequences were obtained from PBMCs or T cells enriched from blood (not recorded which). V is TRBV28 and J is TRBJ2-1; 12 nucleotides agree with TRBD2. The CDR3 coding sequence is TGTGCCAGCAGTTTGCTAGCGGGAGGGCCGGTGAATGAGCAGTTCTTC. This gives the protein CASSLLAGGPVNEQFF.